One and the same sample provided the 5 T cell receptor beta chains below, sequenced in a study of cytomegalovirus exposure and HLA in healthy donors. Only in-frame clones appear in the TCRdb table, and some are missing; sequencing was by immunoSEQ multiplex PCR. The sample lists some 140,000 clones; around 90% were seen once. Sequenced: PBMCs. The receptor source for this set is a woman in her twenties or thirties in good health and CMV-seropositive.

This clone showed up just a few times. The chain carries TRBV6-1 and TRBJ2-3; 8 positions match TRBD2. Germline lookup yields CDR1 MNHNS and CDR2 SASEGT. CDR3 length equals 16 residues. V lost 2 bases, J lost 5 bases, and 9 bases stayed unmatched. CDR3 nucleotide sequence: TGTGCCAGCAGTGAATCCCCCGGGGGGGCCGGAGATACGCAGTATTTT. Its translation: CASSESPGGAGDTQYF.

The chain links TRBV4-1 to TRBJ2-7; 9 bases line up with TRBD2. Germline loops: CDR1 MGHRA, CDR2 YSYEKL. The CDR3 extends over 15 amino acids. Trimming took 2 bases from V and 3 from J; bases not matched to a gene: 5. The CDR3 here is CASSQSSGSFYEQYF. CDR3 bases: TGCGCCAGCAGCCAAAGTAGCGGGAGCTTCTACGAGCAGTACTTC.

The chain is built from TRBV5-4 and TRBJ2-3; tentatively, D is TRBD2 (6 bases). This CDR3 has 17 residues. The germline V gene has CDR1 SGHNT and CDR2 YYREEE (reference sequence). Trimming took 5 bases from V and 3 from J, leaving 22 bases between them. The CDR3 sequence: CASRLGPIAAGTDTQYF. Written as DNA, the CDR3 is TGTGCCAGCAGGCTTGGCCCTATAGCGGCGGGAACAGATACGCAGTATTTT.

The chain couples TRBV4-1 to TRBJ1-1; 8 nucleotides line up with TRBD1. Germline V gene data show CDR1 as MGHRA and CDR2 as YSYEKL. V gave up 4 bases and J gave up 3 bases; unmatched junction bases: 7. CDR3 length: 15 residues. CDR3 sequence reads: CASSLTGASDTEAFF. In DNA form, the CDR3 reads TGCGCCAGCAGCCTGACAGGGGCGTCTGACACTGAAGCTTTCTTT.

The chain uses TRBV11-2 and TRBJ1-6; D is uncertain. The CDR3 is made up of 14 amino acids. Trimming stripped 1 base from V and 7 bases from J, with 8 bases between. CDR1 is SGHAT, CDR2 FQNNGV, per germline. The CDR3, as DNA: TGTGCCAGCAGCTTAGGGTCTACGAATTCACCCCTCCACTTT. Residues: CASSLGSTNSPLHF.